Below, 17 T cell receptor beta chains from the same sample are listed, as sequenced in a study of blood T cell repertoires in COVID-19. Sequencing used immunoSEQ multiplex PCR; TCRdb keeps in-frame clones, though not all of them. The table has approximately 200,000 clones, 82% seen once; the top ten hold approximately 12%. The specimen was PBMCs or T cells enriched from blood (not recorded which). The origin of the receptors is a man aged 35 to 55 who had recovered from COVID-19.

The chain has TRBV4-1 and TRBJ2-2; 10 bases are a match to TRBD2. The CDR3 has 18 amino acids. After removal of 1 base from V and 3 bases from J, the junction contained 8 bases not matched to a gene. Germline-derived CDR1 and CDR2 are MGHRA and YSYEKL. CDR3 amino acids: CASSQVASGRADTGELFF. The CDR3 nucleotides read TGCGCCAGCAGCCAAGTCGCCAGCGGGAGGGCCGACACCGGGGAGCTGTTTTTT.

V usage is TRBV5-1 and J usage is TRBJ2-7, with D tentatively TRBD2 (6 bases). Germline CDR1 reads SGHRS; CDR2 reads YFSETQ. The CDR3 totals 14 residues. The V end lost 1 base, the J end lost 4 bases, and 12 bases lay between the germline ends. The CDR3 reads CASSLRGASYEQYF. Written as DNA, the CDR3 is TGCGCCAGCAGCTTGCGCGGGGCCTCATACGAGCAGTACTTC.

A remark on this clone: Other nucleotide sequences from this sample produce the same CDR3. The chain employs TRBV10-3 and TRBJ1-3; 7 bases are a match to TRBD1. The CDR3 has 14 amino acids. The germline gives CDR1 ENHRY, CDR2 SYGVKD. The V segment lost 0 bases and the J segment 4 bases; nucleotides outside the gene matches: 0. The CDR3 is CAISESTGGNTIYF. CDR3 coding DNA: TGTGCCATCAGTGAGTCGACAGGGGGAAACACCATATATTTT.

The chain combines TRBV28 with TRBJ2-7, with TRBD1 matching 9 bases. Germline CDR1 MDHEN, CDR2 SYDVKM. After removal of 4 bases from V and 2 bases from J, the junction contained 9 bases not matched to a gene. The CDR3 covers 16 residues. The CDR3 sequence: CASSSSGQGLTYEQYF. CDR3 nucleotide sequence: TGTGCCAGCAGTTCCTCGGGACAGGGATTAACCTACGAGCAGTACTTC.

The chain couples TRBV10-3 to TRBJ1-5; TRBD1 might be the D (6 bases). The CDR3 totals 15 residues. Trimming removed 3 bases from V and 5 bases from J, with 14 bases in between. The germline V gene has CDR1 ENHRY and CDR2 SYGVKD. CDR3 nucleotide sequence: TGTGCCATCAGTGAATCAACAGGGCGAGATCAGCCCCAGCATTTT. Protein product: CAISESTGRDQPQHF.

V and J are TRBV5-1 and TRBJ2-4; 14 nucleotides align to TRBD2. The V gene end was trimmed by 2 bases and the J gene end by 0 bases; junction bases not matched to a gene: 7. This CDR3 comprises 19 residues. The germline CDR1 and CDR2 sequences are SGHRS and YFSETQ. The CDR3, as DNA: TGCGCCAGCAGCTTAACCCGACTAGCGGGAGGGATAGCCAAAAACATTCAGTACTTC. Protein sequence: CASSLTRLAGGIAKNIQYF.

The chain is built from TRBV6-2 or TRBV6-3 and TRBJ2-2, with 7 nucleotides matching TRBD2. There are 16 residues in the CDR3. Germline values: CDR1 MNHEY, CDR2 SVGEGT. V shed 3 bases, J shed 2 bases, and the junction held 6 bases outside the gene matches. CDR3 loop: CASSYGGTTNTGELFF. The DNA for the CDR3 is TGTGCCAGCAGTTATGGCGGGACTACAAACACCGGGGAGCTGTTTTTT.

In this sample, this clone turned up once. V gene TRBV4-1 combines with J gene TRBJ1-2; D unclear. With 2 bases removed from V and 2 bases from J, the gap between germline ends came to 6 bases. The germline V gene has CDR1 MGHRA and CDR2 YSYEKL. This CDR3 is 13 amino acids long. The CDR3 region is CASSQSENYGYTF. As DNA, the CDR3 is TGCGCCAGCAGCCAATCAGAAAACTATGGCTACACCTTC.

J is TRBJ2-7 and V is TRBV27; 9 bases line up with TRBD1. J was trimmed by 5 bases and V by 2 bases; bases with no gene match: 1. This CDR3 spans 13 amino acids. CDR1 is MNHEY, CDR2 SMNVEV, per germline (reference sequence). The CDR3 spells CASSLRTGDEQYF. CDR3 in DNA: TGTGCCAGCAGTTTAAGGACAGGGGACGAGCAGTACTTC.

The V gene is TRBV9, the J gene TRBJ2-2; D ambiguous. Trimming shortened V by 0 bases and J by 6 bases, and 6 bases separated the two germline ends. The CDR3 spans 13 residues. From germline, CDR1 is SGDLS and CDR2 YYNGEE. The CDR3 DNA reads as TGTGCCAGCAGCGTAGAAGGAGCCGGGGAGCTGTTTTTT. Protein sequence: CASSVEGAGELFF.

The V gene is TRBV18, the J gene TRBJ2-1; tentatively, D is TRBD2 (5 bases). This CDR3 region has 12 residues. The V and J ends lost 2 bases and 9 bases respectively, with 8 bases between them. Germline CDR1 is KGHSH and CDR2 is LQKENI. The CDR3 here is CASSPASGEQFF. In DNA form, the CDR3 reads TGTGCCAGCTCACCAGCGAGCGGTGAGCAGTTCTTC.

J is TRBJ2-7 and V is TRBV7-9, with a tentative D call TRBD1 (5 bases). Trimming stripped 5 bases from V and 4 bases from J, with 15 bases between. CDR1 is SEHNR, CDR2 FQNEAQ, per germline (reference sequence). The CDR3 extends over 14 amino acids. The CDR3 spells CASSTQQGAYEQYF. CDR3 bases: TGTGCCAGCAGCACTCAGCAGGGTGCGTACGAGCAGTACTTC.

The chain employs TRBV14 and TRBJ2-1; weak D call: TRBD1 (5 bases). Trimming pared 4 bases from V and 5 bases from J, leaving 18 bases between. The CDR3 consists of 16 residues. CDR1 SGHDN and CDR2 FVKESK come from the germline V gene. CDR3 loop: CASSLPGKNRNNEQFF. In nucleotides, the CDR3 is TGTGCCAGCAGCCTCCCAGGGAAGAACAGGAACAATGAGCAGTTCTTC.

J is TRBJ1-2 and V is TRBV30; TRBD1 aligns across 7 bases. The length of the CDR3 is 15 residues. Germline CDR1 is GTSNPN and CDR2 is SVGIG (reference sequence). V trimming: 1 base; J trimming: 4 bases; junction bases outside the gene matches: 9. CDR3 bases: TGTGCCTGGAGTGCGAAAAGACAGGGTACCTATGGCTACACCTTC. Translation gives CAWSAKRQGTYGYTF. Filled out from reference TRBV30 and TRBJ1-2, the complete variable domain reads SQTIHQWPATLVQPVGSPLSLECTVEGTSNPNLYWYRQAAGRGLQLLFYSVGIGQISSEVPQNLSASRPQDRQFILSSKKLLLSDSGFYLCAWSAKRQGTYGYTFGSGTRLTVV.

V is TRBV28 and J is TRBJ1-4; possible D gene TRBD1, 6 bases. V lost 6 bases to trimming and J lost 3 bases, with 11 bases between them. Germline V gene lookup returns CDR1 MDHEN and CDR2 SYDVKM. The length of the CDR3 is 14 residues. For the CDR3, the DNA is TGTGCCAGCAGGCCAGGGGCCGCTAATGAAAAACTGTTTTTT. It is translated as CASRPGAANEKLFF.

The rearrangement uses TRBV18 and TRBJ1-1, with D possibly matching TRBD1 (6 bases). The CDR3 totals 14 residues. Germline V gene data show CDR1 as KGHSH and CDR2 as LQKENI. V was pared by 3 bases and J by 4 bases, with 12 bases between. The CDR3 bases are TGTGCCAGCTCACCCCAAAGGGGGGGCACTGAAGCTTTCTTT. Amino acid sequence: CASSPQRGGTEAFF.

The sample holds one count of this clone. This chain links TRBV10-1 with TRBJ1-1; 11 positions match TRBD1. Germline values: CDR1 WNHNN, CDR2 SYGVQD (reference sequence). The trim removed 5 bases at V and 4 bases at J, leaving 6 bases unmatched. The CDR3 is 15 residues long. CDR3 DNA sequence: TGCGCCAGCAGTTCCGGGACAGGGGGTATCACTGAAGCTTTCTTT. Protein: CASSSGTGGITEAFF.